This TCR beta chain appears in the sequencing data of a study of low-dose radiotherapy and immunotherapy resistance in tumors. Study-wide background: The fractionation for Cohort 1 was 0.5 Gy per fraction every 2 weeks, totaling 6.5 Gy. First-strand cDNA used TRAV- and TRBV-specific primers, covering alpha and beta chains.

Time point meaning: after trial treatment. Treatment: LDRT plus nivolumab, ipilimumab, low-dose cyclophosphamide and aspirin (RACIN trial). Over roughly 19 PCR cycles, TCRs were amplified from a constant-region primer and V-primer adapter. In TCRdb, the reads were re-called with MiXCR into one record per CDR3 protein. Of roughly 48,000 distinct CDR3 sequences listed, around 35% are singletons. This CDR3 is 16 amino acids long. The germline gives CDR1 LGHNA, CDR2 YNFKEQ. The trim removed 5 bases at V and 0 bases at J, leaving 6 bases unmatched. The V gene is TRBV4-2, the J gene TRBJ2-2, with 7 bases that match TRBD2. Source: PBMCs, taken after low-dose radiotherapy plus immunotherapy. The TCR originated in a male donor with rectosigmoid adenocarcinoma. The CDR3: CASSLGLPPNTGELFF. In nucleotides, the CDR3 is TGTGCCAGCAGCTTGGGACTACCACCGAACACCGGGGAGCTGTTTTTT.